The 28 T cell receptor beta chains below were found in one sample sequenced in a study of blood T cell repertoires in COVID-19. Method: immunoSEQ multiplex PCR; TCRdb's copy keeps in-frame clones and lacks some. The repertoire includes more than 95,000 clones, more than 85% of them detected once, and roughly 5.5% sits in the top ten. Sequences were obtained from peripheral blood. These receptors were collected from a human donor in a cohort sampled during active COVID-19.

Only a few counts were recorded for this clone. The chain is built from TRBV20-1 and TRBJ1-2; a weak D match, TRBD1 (6 bases). Per the germline V gene, CDR1 is DFQATT and CDR2 is SNEGSKA (reference sequence). The CDR3 contains 11 residues. Trimming cost V 5 bases and J 4 bases, with 8 bases left between them. CDR3: CSAPGAYGYTF. CDR3 nucleotide sequence: TGCAGTGCTCCAGGGGCCTATGGCTACACCTTC.

The chain links TRBV28 to TRBJ1-5; the match to TRBD1 covers 7 bases. V lost 5 bases to trimming and J lost 2 bases; unmatched junction nucleotides: 6. CDR1 is MDHEN and CDR2 is SYDVKM in the germline V gene. The CDR3 loop spans 15 amino acids. This CDR3 reads CASSGTAMGNQPQHF. The CDR3 DNA sequence: TGTGCCAGCAGTGGGACAGCTATGGGCAATCAGCCCCAGCATTTT.

The V gene is TRBV10-1, the J gene TRBJ1-4; D is uncertain. The CDR3 spans 13 residues. V dropped 10 bases and J dropped 5 bases, with 14 bases sitting between them. In germline, CDR1 is WNHNN, CDR2 SYGVQD (reference sequence). The CDR3 sequence is CATQAAINEKLFF. The CDR3 DNA sequence: TGCGCCACCCAGGCAGCTATCAATGAAAAACTGTTTTTT.

The V gene is TRBV24-1, the J gene TRBJ1-4; TRBD1 matches 7 bases. Losses at the gene ends were 4 bases for V and 7 bases for J; bases not matched to a gene: 8. This CDR3 contains 15 residues. Per the germline V gene, CDR1 is KGHDR and CDR2 is SFDVKD. The CDR3 nucleotides read TGTGCCACCAGTGAGCTGACACCAGGGGGTGAAAAACTGTTTTTT. Its protein product is CATSELTPGGEKLFF.

This chain links TRBV9 with TRBJ2-2, with 10 bases aligning to TRBD1. In germline, CDR1 is SGDLS, CDR2 YYNGEE. The CDR3 sequence is 15 residues long. The junction had 3 bases not matched to a gene; V was cut back by 4 bases and J by 3 bases. CDR3 DNA: TGTGCCAGCAGCTGGACAGGGGGTGACACCGGGGAGCTGTTTTTT. It is translated as CASSWTGGDTGELFF.

This clone was counted once. CDR3 residues: CASRGDRGVSYEQYF. The CDR3 DNA reads as TGTGCCAGCAGGGGGGACAGGGGTGTATCCTACGAGCAGTACTTC. The J gene is TRBJ2-7, the V gene TRBV27; 10 positions match TRBD1. This CDR3 contains 15 residues. Germline CDR1 MNHEY, CDR2 SMNVEV (reference sequence). Unmatched junction bases numbered 6, after V lost 6 bases and J lost 1 base.

The chain uses TRBV20-1 and TRBJ2-1, with 8 nucleotides matching TRBD1. This CDR3 has 11 residues. Germline-derived CDR1 and CDR2 are DFQATT and SNEGSKA (reference sequence). J lost 4 bases, V lost 8 bases, and 1 base had no gene match. The DNA of the CDR3 is TGCAGTCGACAGGGGTACAATGAGCAGTTCTTC. Translated, it gives CSRQGYNEQFF.

This chain connects TRBV6-1 to TRBJ1-2, with TRBD1 as a possible D gene (6 bases). Between the trimmed V and J ends, which lost 1 base and 4 bases, there was a span of 13 bases. From germline, CDR1 is MNHNS and CDR2 SASEGT. The CDR3 sequence is 15 residues long. The CDR3 sequence: CASSEGTSGVYGYTF. CDR3 nucleotide sequence: TGTGCCAGCAGTGAAGGGACCTCAGGGGTCTATGGCTACACCTTC.

The J gene is TRBJ2-3, the V gene TRBV24-1; D remains unclear. Per the germline V gene, CDR1 is KGHDR and CDR2 is SFDVKD. This CDR3 is 16 amino acids long. The germline V and J ends were trimmed by 2 bases and 2 bases, with 13 bases remaining between them. The CDR3 loop is CATSDSRNPYTDTQYF. The CDR3 nucleotides are TGTGCCACCAGTGATTCTAGAAACCCTTACACAGATACGCAGTATTTT.

The rearrangement joins TRBV6-2 or TRBV6-3 to TRBJ2-1, with D maybe TRBD2 (5 bases). Germline assignment: CDR1 MNHEY and CDR2 SVGEGT. The CDR3 is 18 amino acids. Deletions cut 2 bases from V and 4 bases from J, with 21 bases between. The CDR3 DNA sequence: TGTGCCAGCAGTTACAAAGGAGGTTTGATCGTGCCATACAATGAGCAGTTCTTC. It is translated as CASSYKGGLIVPYNEQFF.

The genes are TRBV19 and TRBJ1-2; 12 nucleotides match TRBD1. The V gene's germline CDR1 is LNHDA and CDR2 SQIVND (reference sequence). The CDR3 runs 15 residues. After removal of 5 bases from V and 8 bases from J, the junction contained 9 bases not matched to a gene. The CDR3: CASSVGTGGAVGYTF. Here the CDR3 DNA reads TGTGCCAGTAGTGTGGGGACAGGGGGCGCGGTGGGCTACACCTTC.

In its sample, this clone was seen once. V and J are TRBV11-2 and TRBJ2-1; D perhaps matches TRBD2 (7 bases). V lost 7 bases, J lost 6 bases, and 19 bases lay in between. The CDR3 runs to 15 residues. Germline lookup yields CDR1 SGHAT and CDR2 FQNNGV. CDR3 residues: CASTLGGGHGNEQFF. In DNA, the CDR3 is TGTGCCAGCACCCTAGGGGGGGGGCATGGCAATGAGCAGTTCTTC.

DNA of the CDR3: TGTGCCAGCAGCTTAGGGCGGGGGGGCTCGGAGACCCAGTACTTC. It codes for CASSLGRGGSETQYF. The J gene is TRBJ2-5, the V gene TRBV13, with 9 bases fitting TRBD2. Germline values: CDR1 PRHDT, CDR2 FYEKMQ (reference sequence). Trimming took 0 bases from V and 5 from J; bases not matched to a gene: 4. The CDR3 is 15 amino acids.

V gene TRBV3-1 (or the pseudogene TRBV3-2) combines with J gene TRBJ1-6; 7 nucleotides agree with TRBD1. CDR1 and CDR2 (germline): LGHDT, YNNKEL (reference sequence). V lost 0 bases, J lost 7 bases, and 3 bases stayed unmatched. This CDR3 region has 15 residues. In nucleotides, the CDR3 is TGTGCCAGCAGCCAAGAAGACAGGGCGAATTCACCCCTCCACTTT. Protein: CASSQEDRANSPLHF.

This chain uses TRBV18 with TRBJ1-5, with 9 bases fitting TRBD1. This CDR3 spans 17 amino acids. J lost 4 bases, V lost 6 bases, and 13 bases had no gene match. In germline, CDR1 is KGHSH, CDR2 LQKENI. CDR3 amino acids: CASSDSTGGIRNQPQHF. The CDR3 DNA is TGTGCCAGCTCGGATTCAACAGGGGGCATTAGGAATCAGCCCCAGCATTTT.

The rearrangement joins TRBV14 to TRBJ1-1; D is possibly TRBD1 (5 bases). Germline V lookup: CDR1 SGHDN, CDR2 FVKESK. The CDR3 contains 13 residues. V dropped 4 bases and J dropped 3 bases, with 9 bases sitting between them. CDR3: CASSPPGYTEAFF. CDR3 DNA: TGTGCCAGCAGCCCCCCAGGGTACACTGAAGCTTTCTTT.

The chain has TRBV19 and TRBJ2-3; 8 nucleotides agree with TRBD2. The V gene's germline CDR1 is LNHDA and CDR2 SQIVND (reference sequence). Germline trimming cut 1 base from V and 2 bases from J; bases unmatched to any gene: 5. The CDR3 has 16 residues. CDR3 in amino acids: CASSIVAGGSTDTQYF. In nucleotides, the CDR3 is TGTGCCAGTAGTATAGTTGCGGGGGGATCCACAGATACGCAGTATTTT. Full variable domain (rest looked up from reference TRBV19 and TRBJ2-3): DGGITQSPKYLFRKEGQNVTLSCEQNLNHDAMYWYRQDPGQGLRLIYYSQIVNDFQKGDIAEGYSVSREKKESFPLTVTSAQKNPTAFYLCASSIVAGGSTDTQYFGPGTRLTVL.

V usage is TRBV12-3 or TRBV12-4 and J usage is TRBJ1-1; D unresolved. The CDR3 runs 13 residues. The V end was cut by 6 bases, the J end by 1 base, with 9 bases between. CDR3 in DNA: TGTGCCAGCAGCCCGCGCCAGAACACTGAAGCTTTCTTT. This sequence encodes CASSPRQNTEAFF.

J is TRBJ2-7 and V is TRBV28, with 8 bases that match TRBD2. CDR1 and CDR2 (germline): MDHEN, SYDVKM. J lost 7 bases, V lost 3 bases, and 8 bases had no gene match. The CDR3 spans 14 residues. The chain's CDR3 is CASSFQAGAREQYF. DNA for the CDR3: TGTGCCAGCAGTTTTCAAGCGGGAGCGCGGGAGCAGTACTTC.

This clone was recorded once. V usage is TRBV11-2 and J usage is TRBJ2-3; a possible D gene is TRBD2 (5 bases). The CDR3 loop spans 13 amino acids. V was clipped by 4 bases and J by 4 bases, with 9 bases between them. Germline lookup yields CDR1 SGHAT and CDR2 FQNNGV. Here the CDR3 DNA reads TGTGCCAGCAGCTCAACTAGGGCAGATACGCAGTATTTT. It is translated as CASSSTRADTQYF. The full variable domain, in which reference TRBV11-2 and TRBJ2-3 provide the parts outside the CDR3, is EAGVAQSPRYKIIEKRQSVAFWCNPISGHATLYWYQQILGQGPKLLIQFQNNGVVDDSQLPKDRFSAERLKGVDSTLKIQPAKLEDSAVYLCASSSTRADTQYFGPGTRLTVL.

The chain links TRBV19 to TRBJ1-2; perhaps TRBD1 as D (5 bases). This CDR3 comprises 15 residues. V shed 4 bases and J shed 0 bases, with 12 bases lying between them. Germline loops: CDR1 LNHDA, CDR2 SQIVND (reference sequence). The CDR3 reads CASSTLQAANYGYTF. Here the CDR3 DNA reads TGTGCCAGTAGTACCCTACAGGCTGCTAACTATGGCTACACCTTC.

This chain uses TRBV18 with TRBJ1-1, with 8 bases that match TRBD1. The CDR3 is made up of 15 amino acids. V trimming: 3 bases; J trimming: 7 bases; junction bases outside the gene matches: 10. Germline V CDR1 and CDR2: KGHSH, LQKENI. The CDR3 DNA reads as TGTGCCAGCTCACCGTTGGACAGGGTGGGAAGTGAAGCTTTCTTT. Its translation: CASSPLDRVGSEAFF.

This chain uses TRBV7-8 with TRBJ2-3; D not certain. V was pared by 7 bases and J by 1 base, with 18 bases between. Germline V CDR1 and CDR2: SGHVS, FQNEAQ. The CDR3 extends over 16 amino acids. The CDR3 nucleotides are TGTGCCAGCACCCTCCTTTCGAGAGTCGGCACAGATACGCAGTATTTT. This encodes CASTLLSRVGTDTQYF.

The chain recombines TRBV5-1 with TRBJ1-1, with 8 bases lining up with TRBD1. The CDR3 consists of 12 residues. Germline CDR1 reads SGHRS; CDR2 reads YFSETQ. Unmatched junction bases numbered 2, after V lost 3 bases and J lost 7 bases. CDR3 in amino acids: CASSWTGSEAFF. The CDR3 coding sequence is TGCGCCAGCAGCTGGACAGGGAGTGAAGCTTTCTTT. Full variable domain (rest looked up from reference TRBV5-1 and TRBJ1-1): KAGVTQTPRYLIKTRGQQVTLSCSPISGHRSVSWYQQTPGQGLQFLFEYFSETQRNKGNFPGRFSGRQFSNSRSEMNVSTLELGDSALYLCASSWTGSEAFFGQGTRLTVV.

This clone was seen a single time. This chain links TRBV3-1 (or the pseudogene TRBV3-2) with TRBJ2-2; 10 nucleotides agree with TRBD2. The CDR3 consists of 17 residues. With 2 bases clipped from V and 3 bases from J, the junction kept 6 bases outside the gene matches. The germline V gene encodes CDR1 LGHDT and CDR2 YNNKEL (reference sequence). This CDR3 is CASSQSPGTSDTGELFF. In DNA form, the CDR3 reads TGTGCCAGCAGCCAATCCCCCGGGACTAGCGACACCGGGGAGCTGTTTTTT.

V usage is TRBV6-2 or TRBV6-3 and J usage is TRBJ2-7, with 7 bases aligning to TRBD1. V gave up 5 bases and J gave up 3 bases; unmatched junction bases: 13. Germline assignment: CDR1 MNHEY and CDR2 SVGEGT. There are 16 residues in the CDR3. Here the CDR3 DNA reads TGTGCCAGCAGTGGCCGACAGGGTCGTCGAATCTACGAGCAGTACTTC. This codes for CASSGRQGRRIYEQYF.

The chain carries TRBV4-2 and TRBJ1-1; D perhaps matches TRBD1 (6 bases). This CDR3 is 16 amino acids long. V lost 6 bases and J lost 0, with 17 bases in between. Germline loops: CDR1 LGHNA, CDR2 YNFKEQ. The chain's CDR3 is CASSPTGGGMNTEAFF. As DNA, the CDR3 is TGTGCCAGCAGTCCGACAGGAGGAGGTATGAACACTGAAGCTTTCTTT.

The V and J genes are TRBV19 and TRBJ2-1; 10 bases line up with TRBD2. CDR1 and CDR2 from the germline V gene are LNHDA and SQIVND (reference sequence). Unmatched junction bases numbered 11, after V lost 6 bases and J lost 3 bases. The CDR3 is 17 residues long. The CDR3 spells CASSRGPSGSSYNEQFF. The CDR3 nucleotides read TGTGCCAGTAGCCGGGGGCCTAGCGGGAGTAGCTACAATGAGCAGTTCTTC.